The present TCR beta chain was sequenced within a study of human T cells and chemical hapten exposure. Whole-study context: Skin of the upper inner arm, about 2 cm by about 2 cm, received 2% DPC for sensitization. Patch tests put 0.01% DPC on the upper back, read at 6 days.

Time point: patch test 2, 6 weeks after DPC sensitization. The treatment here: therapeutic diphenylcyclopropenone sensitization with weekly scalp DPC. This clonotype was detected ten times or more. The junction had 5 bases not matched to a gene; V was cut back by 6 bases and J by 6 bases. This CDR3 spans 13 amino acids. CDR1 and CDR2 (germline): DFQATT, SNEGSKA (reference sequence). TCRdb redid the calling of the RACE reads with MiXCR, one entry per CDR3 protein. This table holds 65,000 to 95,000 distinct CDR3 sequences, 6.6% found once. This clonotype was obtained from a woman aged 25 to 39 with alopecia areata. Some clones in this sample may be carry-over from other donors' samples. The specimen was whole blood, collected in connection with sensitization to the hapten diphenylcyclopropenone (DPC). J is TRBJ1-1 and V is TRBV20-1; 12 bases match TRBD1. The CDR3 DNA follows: TGCAGTGCCCCTGGGACAGGGGGCTCTGAAGCTTTCTTT. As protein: CSAPGTGGSEAFF.